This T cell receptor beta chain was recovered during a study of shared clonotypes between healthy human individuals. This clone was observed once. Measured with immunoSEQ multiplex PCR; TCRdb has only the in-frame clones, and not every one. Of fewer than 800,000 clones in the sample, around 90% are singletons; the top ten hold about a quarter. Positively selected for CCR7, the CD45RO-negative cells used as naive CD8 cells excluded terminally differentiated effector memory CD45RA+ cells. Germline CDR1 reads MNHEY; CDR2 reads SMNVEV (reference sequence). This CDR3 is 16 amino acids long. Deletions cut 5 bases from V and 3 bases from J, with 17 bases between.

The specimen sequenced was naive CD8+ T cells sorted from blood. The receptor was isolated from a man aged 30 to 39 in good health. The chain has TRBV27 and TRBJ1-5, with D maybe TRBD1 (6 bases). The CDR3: CASSQQGLGLNQPQHF. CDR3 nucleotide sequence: TGTGCCAGCAGTCAACAGGGTCTGGGTCTCAATCAGCCCCAGCATTTT.